This T cell receptor (beta chain) stems from a study of chemoradiotherapy in HPV16-positive cancers. Findings and caveats of the study: Candidate HPV-specific clones and E7-related TCR motifs grew in tumor during treatment. Functional assays defining HPV-specific T cells used only a couple of HPV16-positive patients.

The CDR3 has 11 amino acids. CDR1 and CDR2 (germline): KGHSH, LQKENI. V lost 3 bases and J lost 7, with 4 bases in between. Only in-frame clones appear in the TCRdb table, and some are missing; sequencing was by immunoSEQ multiplex PCR. In the table there are some 10,000 clones, approximately 70% of which are singletons. Over chemoradiotherapy, repertoires were sampled more than once. About this clone itself: What it recognizes is unknown.

The sample in question was tumor tissue, obtained from a patient who underwent chemoradiotherapy. The receptor's source is a human donor with HPV-associated anogenital cancer. V usage is TRBV18 and J usage is TRBJ2-1; D remains ambiguous. The CDR3: CASSPWNEQFF. CDR3 nucleotide sequence: TGTGCCAGCTCACCCTGGAATGAGCAGTTCTTC.